The present entry profiles one TCR beta chain with its context. Its target antigen remains unknown. Nothing much larger sits one base from this clone, and base qualities are not available. This sample is part of a study of T cell changes during pregnancy in multiple sclerosis (dated by TCRdb to 2018 to 2020). Looking at the study overall: Changes in the T cell repertoire over the course of pregnancy were examined in this study in women with multiple sclerosis.

To prepare the library, the immunoSEQ multiplex PCR assay was applied. As stored in TCRdb, this immuneACCESS dataset retains in-frame rearrangements with V and J assigned. A fraction of the clones does not appear; measured against another copy, unresolved V genes explain less than half of the discrepancy, and the remainder lacks a known reason. The sample data list 84,000 or so clones, and about 94% of these were observed just once. The ten largest clones represent 2% to 2.5% of the sample. The germline V gene (reference sequence) specifies LNHNV as CDR1 and YYDKDF as CDR2. From the cysteine through the phenylalanine, the CDR3 covers 15 amino acids. Only the CDR3 portion is preserved as DNA: 45 bases, with reading frame beginning at the first base. Ends trimmed: V by 0 bases, J by 4 bases; bases unmatched to a gene: 2.

The source of this sequence is a female donor with multiple sclerosis, enrolled in a pregnancy study. The sequences come from peripheral blood, collected in the third trimester of pregnancy. The chain is encoded by TRBV15 joined to TRBJ1-4, with TRBD1 identical over 7 junction bases. The CDR3 here reads CATSRDPGGNEKLFF. The base sequence is TGTGCCACCAGCAGAGACCCAGGGGGTAATGAAAAACTGTTTTTT.